This T cell receptor (beta chain) was profiled in a study of molecular identifiers for immune sequencing clone quantification. In the study overall: RNA from 20,000 or 100,000 naive CD8 cells was split five ways in replicates, with four sequenced.

V gave up 5 bases and J gave up 1 base, with 8 bases separating them. This CDR3 has 12 amino acids. CDR1 is DFQATT, CDR2 SNEGSKA, per germline (reference sequence). A few counts support this clonotype. A much larger clone sits a single nucleotide away, making a read error possible. Bulk TCR library preparation followed previously described methods with listed TCR primers. TCRdb re-called the PCR reads through MiXCR, storing one row per CDR3 protein. Seen here are about 65,000 distinct CDR3 sequences, around 17% observed once, and the top ten hold about 1.5%. The receptor's source is a human donor in good health. Some libraries in this study had Jurkat cell RNA spiked in. Sequenced sample: naive CD8+ T cells from blood, with Jurkat cell RNA spiked in. The subset denotes: FACS-sorted CD8+CD4-CCR7+CD45RA+ naive T cells. The V and J genes are TRBV20-1 and TRBJ1-1; D gene uncertain. In DNA, the CDR3 is TGCAGTGCTTGCGACTCGAACACTGAAGCTTTCTTT. Translation: CSACDSNTEAFF.